The sample holds many counts of the clone carrying this T cell receptor (beta chain). The record originates from a study of cytomegalovirus exposure and HLA in healthy donors. Germline V gives CDR1 SGHAT, CDR2 FQNNGV. This CDR3 is 17 amino acids long. The V end was cut by 1 base, the J end by 4 bases, with 17 bases between. PCR primers comprised 60 Vbeta and 13 Jbeta primers. Here immunoSEQ multiplex PCR was the method, and the copy in TCRdb shows in-frame clones only, minus some. The repertoire has approximately 82,000 clones, around 9.1% of them found once; the top ten carry more than 20%. The sequenced material came from PBMCs. The gene calls are TRBV11-2 and TRBJ1-3, with a weak D call TRBD1 (6 bases). The TCR comes from a man between 60 and 75 years old in good health and CMV-seropositive. The CDR3 region has the DNA TGTGCCAGCAGCTTAGCCTTTGGGGGCAGGCTCGGAAACACCATATATTTT. This encodes CASSLAFGGRLGNTIYF.